This T cell receptor beta chain was captured by sequencing in a study of regulatory T cells in long-lasting Graves disease. Whole-study context: Under 3 months of antithyroid drugs had been taken by newly diagnosed Graves' patients. Points from the study as a whole: The analysis examined peripheral blood only and excluded thyroid tissue.

This clonotype was seen many times. Its antigen is unidentified. The time point denotes: newly diagnosed GD, antithyroid drugs for less than 3 months. PBMCs were the source of the RNA used for TCR sequencing. Building the TCR beta libraries relied on iRepertoire HTBI primers, and CDR3 regions underwent Arm-PCR. Original processing methods: The identification of 60 or so TRBV and around 15 TRBJ segments was made across samples. Each CDR3 protein is one row after TCRdb ran MiXCR on the multiplex PCR reads. TCRdb, rather than the study authors, made the V and J calls. The data contain roughly 420,000 distinct CDR3 sequences, roughly 16% of them seen just once; the ten biggest clones take up 22%. The sequence was collected from a female donor with Graves disease. Sequences were derived from peripheral blood mononuclear cells (PBMCs), sampled at new diagnosis, from a patient treated with antithyroid drugs.

The CDR3, as DNA: TGCAGTGCTAGAGAGAGGGGGGGGCCCACAGATACGCAGTATTTT. The encoded protein is CSARERGGPTDTQYF. The rearrangement uses TRBV20-1 and TRBJ2-3, with D possibly matching TRBD2 (7 bases). The germline gives CDR1 DFQATT, CDR2 SNEGSKA (reference sequence). This CDR3 region has 15 residues. V lost 0 bases and J 2 bases, leaving 12 bases between the germline ends.